Listed below are T cell receptor beta chains from one sample, sequenced in a study of PD-1 blockade in classical Hodgkin lymphoma. The assay was immunoSEQ multiplex PCR, and TCRdb's table has in-frame clones only and misses some. Here the sample spans fewer than 90,000 clones, 93% being singletons. Material: peripheral blood mononuclear cells (PBMCs), obtained at baseline. The receptors derive from a human donor with classical Hodgkin lymphoma. Each CDR3 is given with its conserved first and last residue. Each record gives: D gene, V gene, clone size, CDR3 length, J gene, CDR3 DNA, CDR3 protein. The D gene is left open where the match is weak. A clone size is listed for some rows: how often the clone was seen (once, few, many), or a class if it is expanded.

>TRBD1|TRBV2|.|14|TRBJ2-1
TGTGCCAGCAGCCGGGACAGGGGACCCAATGAGCAGTTCTTC
CASSRDRGPNEQFF
>TRBD1|TRBV7-9|once|15|TRBJ2-3
TGTGCCAGCAGCCTGACAGGGGGAGGCGCAGATACGCAGTATTTT
CASSLTGGGADTQYF
>TRBD1|TRBV30|.|12|TRBJ2-7
TGTGCCTGGAGTCGACAGGGTCGCGAGCAGTACTTC
CAWSRQGREQYF
>.|TRBV11-2|.|15|TRBJ2-1
TGTGCCAGCAGCTTAGATTTTCGGTTTGGGAATGAGCAGTTCTTC
CASSLDFRFGNEQFF
>.|TRBV9|.|16|TRBJ1-3
TGTGCCAGCAGCGTAGGGGAGGTCGGCTCTGGAAACACCATATATTTT
CASSVGEVGSGNTIYF
>.|TRBV5-1|.|11|TRBJ2-1
TGCGCCAGCAGCTCCGGACTAGAGCAGTTCTTC
CASSSGLEQFF
>.|TRBV18|.|16|TRBJ1-2
TGTGCCAGCTCACCACCGGGCAGGACGGCTAACTATGGCTACACCTTC
CASSPPGRTANYGYTF
>.|TRBV28|.|13|TRBJ2-1
TGTGCCAGCAGTTTAGGGACAGCGGGGGAGCAGTTCTTC
CASSLGTAGEQFF
>.|TRBV4-3|.|13|TRBJ1-2
TGCGCCAGCAGCCAAGACCCGCCACAGGGATACACCTTC
CASSQDPPQGYTF
>TRBD2|TRBV6-5|.|15|TRBJ2-3
TGTGCCAGCAGTTACGGGACTAGCGGGGGGAATACGCAGTATTTT
CASSYGTSGGNTQYF
>.|TRBV27|.|12|TRBJ1-1
TGTGCCAGCAGGGGCGGCAACACTGAAGCTTTCTTT
CASRGGNTEAFF
>.|TRBV6-1|.|15|TRBJ1-6
TGTGCCAGCAGTGAACGGTTCGGCTCCCCTTCCAGCCTCCACTTT
CASSERFGSPSSLHF
>.|TRBV19|.|15|TRBJ2-7
TGTGCCAGTAGTACCGATCGACAGGTCTCCTACGAGCAGTACTTC
CASSTDRQVSYEQYF
>TRBD1|TRBV10-3|.|16|TRBJ1-2
TGTGCCATCAGTAAACTCCGGGACAGGGATAACTATGGCTACACCTTC
CAISKLRDRDNYGYTF
>TRBD1|TRBV7-9|.|17|TRBJ1-1
TGTGCCAGCAGCTCCTCAACAGGGGTTTCACACCGCACTGAAGCTTTCTTT
CASSSSTGVSHRTEAFF
>.|TRBV5-1|.|14|TRBJ1-2
TGCGCCAGCAGCTTAGGTCCCGCGAGCTATGGCTACACCTTC
CASSLGPASYGYTF
>TRBD2|TRBV13|few|19|TRBJ2-3
TGTGCCAGCAGCCCCCGCCCTTTGACTAGCGGGAGTAGCACAGATACGCAGTATTTT
CASSPRPLTSGSSTDTQYF
>.|TRBV19|.|13|TRBJ2-5
TGTGCCAGTAGTATGGCAGGGAGCGAGACCCAGTACTTC
CASSMAGSETQYF
>.|TRBV7-2|.|14|TRBJ2-3
TGTGCCAGCAGCTTAGTGGTTAGCACAGATACGCAGTATTTT
CASSLVVSTDTQYF
>TRBD2|TRBV9|.|16|TRBJ2-3
TGTGCCAGCAGCGTATACACTAGCGGTAACCGAGATACGCAGTATTTT
CASSVYTSGNRDTQYF
>TRBD1|TRBV5-1|.|15|TRBJ2-3
TGCGCCAGCAGCCGTGACAGGGGGTCGACGAATACGCAGTATTTT
CASSRDRGSTNTQYF
>TRBD2|TRBV7-8|once|17|TRBJ2-1
TGTGCCAGCAGCTTCGGACCGGGACTAGGCTACTACAATGAGCAGTTCTTC
CASSFGPGLGYYNEQFF
>.|TRBV29-1|.|13|TRBJ1-4
TGCAGCGGATGCGGCAGGGAGGGTGAGAAACTGTTTTTT
CSGCGREGEKLFF
>TRBD2|TRBV2|.|16|TRBJ2-3
TGTGCCAGCAGTGAACTCCTAGCGGGGGGGCAAGATACGCAGTATTTT
CASSELLAGGQDTQYF
>TRBD2|TRBV9|.|14|TRBJ2-7
TGTGCCAGCAGCCCCCATAGGACTAGCTACGAGCAGTACTTC
CASSPHRTSYEQYF
>TRBD2|TRBV11-3|.|18|TRBJ2-1
TGTGCCAGCAGCTCATCCGGGACTAGCGGGGACGGTTACAATGAGCAGTTCTTC
CASSSSGTSGDGYNEQFF
>TRBD2|TRBV4-3|.|16|TRBJ2-7
TGCGCCAGCAGCCAAGATATTGCTAGCGGGAGGGGGGAGCAGTACTTC
CASSQDIASGRGEQYF
>.|TRBV12-5|.|18|TRBJ2-2
TGTGCTAGTGGTTTGGTGCCCCCCGGGACACTTAACACCGGGGAGCTGTTTTTT
CASGLVPPGTLNTGELFF
>.|TRBV7-2|.|14|TRBJ2-3
TGTGCCAGCAGCCCCACAGCCGGCACAGATACGCAGTATTTT
CASSPTAGTDTQYF
>.|TRBV29-1|.|14|TRBJ1-5
TGCAGCGTCCGCACACAGGGTGTCAATCAGCCCCAGCATTTT
CSVRTQGVNQPQHF
>.|TRBV27|.|14|TRBJ1-5
TGTGCCAGCCCTGCGGGATATAGCAATCAGCCCCAGCATTTT
CASPAGYSNQPQHF
>.|TRBV9|.|14|TRBJ2-2
TGTGCCAGCAGCGTAGAGAACCTCGGTGGGGAGCTGTTTTTT
CASSVENLGGELFF
>.|TRBV6-1|.|15|TRBJ1-3
TGTGCCAGCAGTAGGCCAGTGAACTCTGGAAACACCATATATTTT
CASSRPVNSGNTIYF
>.|TRBV5-1|.|13|TRBJ2-5
TGCGCCAGCAGCTTGGACAGGGAAGAGACCCAGTACTTC
CASSLDREETQYF
>.|TRBV4-1|.|15|TRBJ1-1
TGCGCCAGCAGCCAAGGACATGGGACTAACACTGAAGCTTTCTTT
CASSQGHGTNTEAFF
>TRBD2|TRBV30|.|14|TRBJ2-1
TGTGCCTTTCGGCGCAGCGGGGGCCACAATGAGCAGTTCTTC
CAFRRSGGHNEQFF
>.|TRBV13|once|13|TRBJ2-1
TGTGCCAGCAGCTTAGGCTGGAGGCTTGAGCAGTTCTTC
CASSLGWRLEQFF
>.|TRBV7-2|.|16|TRBJ1-4
TGTGCCAGCAGCTTAGGGGTCCGCGGGAGCGGCGAAAAACTGTTTTTT
CASSLGVRGSGEKLFF
>TRBD1|TRBV6-6|.|14|TRBJ1-2
TGTGCCAGCAGACTCACAGGGGTTGACTATGGCTACACCTTC
CASRLTGVDYGYTF
>.|TRBV5-1|once|16|TRBJ2-1
TGCGCCAGCAGGCCCCTAAGCCTAGCGAGTAACAATGAGCAGTTCTTC
CASRPLSLASNNEQFF
>TRBD1|TRBV5-4|.|16|TRBJ2-5
TGTGCCAGCAGCGCAAGTATCGGACAGGGACAAGAGACCCAGTACTTC
CASSASIGQGQETQYF
>.|TRBV6-5|.|15|TRBJ2-3
TGTGCCAGCAGTTACTCGGCAGGACCCACAGATACGCAGTATTTT
CASSYSAGPTDTQYF
>TRBD1|TRBV14|.|13|TRBJ1-6
TGTGCCAGCAGCTCCTCAGGGGGGGGTCCCCTCCACTTT
CASSSSGGGPLHF
>.|TRBV6-6|.|12|TRBJ2-5
TGTGCCAGCACACACCCCGGGGAGACCCAGTACTTC
CASTHPGETQYF